This paragraph reports one T cell receptor (beta chain). Its matching antigen is unknown. Each CDR3 protein is one row after TCRdb ran MiXCR on the 5' RACE reads. The data show 1.5 million or so distinct CDR3 sequences, under 35% seen once. In germline, CDR1 is SQVTM, CDR2 ANQGSEA. The junction had 1 base not matched to a gene; V was cut back by 4 bases and J by 1 base. The CDR3 covers 14 residues. This specimen belongs to a study of identical twins. Whole-study findings and limits: Recombination models fit unrelated individuals' TCR alpha sharing but underestimated twins'. Out-of-frame alpha sequences shared by twins were enriched for low generation probability. The abundant beta clonotypes from cord blood had fewer insertions, and memory repertoires had none of this.

The clonotype was recovered from a newborn girl in good health. The chain couples TRBV29-1 to TRBJ2-1; 10 bases match TRBD1. Sequencing was done on a sample of cord blood. Here the CDR3 reads CSVGDRGSYNEQFF. Written as DNA, the CDR3 is TGCAGCGTTGGGGACAGGGGATCCTACAATGAGCAGTTCTTC.